This TCR beta chain was captured by sequencing in a study of blood T cell repertoires in COVID-19. Study-level background: Acute and convalescent COVID-19 specimens originated in the United States, Italy and Spain. PBMCs, B-cell-depleted T cells, or T cells were the source of the cDNA or gDNA that made up the material.

Assignments of participants to cohorts depended upon their own reported clinical history. Study processing details: Reference gene primer amplification yielded estimated nucleated cell counts. Libraries were prepared by immunoSEQ multiplex PCR; TCRdb keeps only in-frame clonotypes and omits some of them. The D gene and trimming were derived from the DNA, and the V and J assignments and clone size from that table. Among some 390,000 clones, 75% to 90% were seen once, and the ten largest hold 1.1%. J gave up 0 bases and V 0 bases, and 9 bases lay outside the gene matches. CDR1 is SGHNT and CDR2 is YYREEE in the germline V gene (reference sequence). The CDR3 totals 18 residues.

The specimen sequenced was PBMCs or T cells enriched from blood (not recorded which). This chain connects TRBV5-4 to TRBJ1-3; 7 bases are shared with TRBD1. This TCR derives from a man in his thirties or forties who had recovered from COVID-19. In DNA, the CDR3 is TGTGCCAGCAGCTTGGAAGTGCCAGGGGGAAGCTCTGGAAACACCATATATTTT. This gives the protein CASSLEVPGGSSGNTIYF.